The sequence of this T cell receptor (beta chain) was determined in a study of blood T cell repertoires in COVID-19. Data came from immunoSEQ multiplex PCR; TCRdb stores just in-frame clones and leaves some out. The sample lists 110,000 to 150,000 clones, around 81% seen once, with 6.2% in the top ten. The CDR3 covers 17 residues. Trimming removed 0 bases from V and 4 bases from J; junction bases left unmatched: 8. In germline, CDR1 is SGHTA, CDR2 FQGTGA. This chain links TRBV7-3 with TRBJ2-3; TRBD2 agrees at 9 bases. The receptor comes from a woman aged 40 to 50 who had recovered from COVID-19. What was sequenced was PBMCs or T cells enriched from blood (not recorded which). The CDR3 sequence: CASSLTGIAGVADTQYF. CDR3 DNA: TGTGCCAGCAGCTTAACGGGAATAGCGGGAGTCGCAGATACGCAGTATTTT.